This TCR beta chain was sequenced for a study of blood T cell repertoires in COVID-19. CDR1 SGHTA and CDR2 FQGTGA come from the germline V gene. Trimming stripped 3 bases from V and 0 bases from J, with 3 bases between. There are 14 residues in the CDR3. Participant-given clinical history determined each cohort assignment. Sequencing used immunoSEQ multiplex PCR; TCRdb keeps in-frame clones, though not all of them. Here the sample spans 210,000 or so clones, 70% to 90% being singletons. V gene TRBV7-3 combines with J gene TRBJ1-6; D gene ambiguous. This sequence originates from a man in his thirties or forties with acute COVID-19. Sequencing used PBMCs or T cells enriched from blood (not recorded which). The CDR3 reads CASSFSSYNSPLHF. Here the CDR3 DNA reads TGTGCCAGCAGCTTCAGCTCCTATAATTCACCCCTCCACTTT.